One TCR beta chain is described in this entry. The data were produced by immunoSEQ multiplex PCR, yet TCRdb's version contains in-frame clones alone and is incomplete. The table includes roughly 200,000 clones, 80% detected once. The data stem from a study of blood T cell repertoires in COVID-19. Whole-study context: COVID-19 samples, acute and convalescent, were from the United States, Italy and Spain.

This CDR3 region has 15 residues. Germline V gene lookup returns CDR1 ENHRY and CDR2 SYGVKD. The junction had 10 bases not matched to a gene; V was cut back by 5 bases and J by 8 bases. This sequence originates from a man aged 55 to 70 with acute or convalescent COVID-19. The specimen sequenced was peripheral blood. The V gene is TRBV10-3, the J gene TRBJ2-1, with TRBD2 identical over 9 bases. Here the CDR3 DNA reads TGTGCCATCAGTACACCGGGACTAGCTAACGATGAGCAGTTCTTC. This codes for CAISTPGLANDEQFF.